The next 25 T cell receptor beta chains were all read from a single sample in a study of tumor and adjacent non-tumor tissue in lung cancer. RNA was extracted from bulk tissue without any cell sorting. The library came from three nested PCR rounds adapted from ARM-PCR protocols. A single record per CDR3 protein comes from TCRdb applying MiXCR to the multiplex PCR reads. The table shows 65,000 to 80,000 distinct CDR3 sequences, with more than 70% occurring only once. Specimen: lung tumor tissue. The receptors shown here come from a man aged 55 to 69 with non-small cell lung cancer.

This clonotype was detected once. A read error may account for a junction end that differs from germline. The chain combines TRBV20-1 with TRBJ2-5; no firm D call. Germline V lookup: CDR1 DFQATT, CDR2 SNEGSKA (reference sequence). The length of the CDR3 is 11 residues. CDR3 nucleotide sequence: TGCAATGCTCAAGACCAAGAGACCCAGTATTTC. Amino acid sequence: CNAQDQETQYF.

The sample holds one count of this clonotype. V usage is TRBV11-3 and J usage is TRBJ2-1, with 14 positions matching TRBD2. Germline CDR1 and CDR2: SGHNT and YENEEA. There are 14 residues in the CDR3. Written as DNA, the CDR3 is TGTCCAAGCAGCCCGACCGGGACTAGCGGGAGGCAGTTCTTC. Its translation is CPSSPTGTSGRQFF.

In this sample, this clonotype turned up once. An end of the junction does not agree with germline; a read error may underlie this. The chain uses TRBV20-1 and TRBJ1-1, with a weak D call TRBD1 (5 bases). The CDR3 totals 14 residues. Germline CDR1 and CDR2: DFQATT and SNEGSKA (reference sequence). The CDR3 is CSAVSGGMNTEAFF. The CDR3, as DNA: TGCAGTGCTGTCTCCGGGGGGATGAACACTGAAGCCTTCTTT.

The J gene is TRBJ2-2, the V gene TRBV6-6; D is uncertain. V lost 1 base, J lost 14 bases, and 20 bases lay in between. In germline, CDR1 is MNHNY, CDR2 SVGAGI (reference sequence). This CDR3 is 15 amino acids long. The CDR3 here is CASSYLAANTGDLFF. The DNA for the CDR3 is TGTGCCAGCAGTTACTTAGCAGCGAACACCGGTGACCTGTTTTTT.

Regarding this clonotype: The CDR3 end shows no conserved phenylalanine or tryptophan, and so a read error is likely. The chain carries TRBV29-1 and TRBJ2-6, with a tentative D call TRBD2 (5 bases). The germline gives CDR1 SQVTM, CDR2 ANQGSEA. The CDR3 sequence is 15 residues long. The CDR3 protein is CSVAGLDAGANVLTL. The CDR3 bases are TGCAGCGTGGCGGGCTTAGATGCTGGCGCCAACGTCCTGACTTTA.

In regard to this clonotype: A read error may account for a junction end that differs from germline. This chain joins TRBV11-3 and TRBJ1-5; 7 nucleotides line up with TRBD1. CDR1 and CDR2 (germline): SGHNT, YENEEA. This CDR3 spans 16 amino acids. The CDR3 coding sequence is TGTGCCAGCAGTTTAGTTCGCAGGGGGACAAATCTGCCCCAGCATTTT. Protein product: CASSLVRRGTNLPQHF. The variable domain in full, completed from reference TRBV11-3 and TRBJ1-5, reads EAGVVQSPRYKIIEKKQPVAFWCNPISGHNTLYWYLQNLGQGPELLIRYENEEAVDDSQLPKDRFSAERLKGVDSTLKIQPAELGDSAVYLCASSLVRRGTNLPQHFGDGTRLSIL.

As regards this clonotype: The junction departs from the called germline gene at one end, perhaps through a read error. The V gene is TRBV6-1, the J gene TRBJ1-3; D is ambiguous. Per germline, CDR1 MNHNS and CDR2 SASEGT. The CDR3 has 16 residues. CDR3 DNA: TGTGCCATTGCCATGATTAACAGCGACTCTGGAAACACAATATATTTT. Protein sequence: CAIAMINSDSGNTIYF.

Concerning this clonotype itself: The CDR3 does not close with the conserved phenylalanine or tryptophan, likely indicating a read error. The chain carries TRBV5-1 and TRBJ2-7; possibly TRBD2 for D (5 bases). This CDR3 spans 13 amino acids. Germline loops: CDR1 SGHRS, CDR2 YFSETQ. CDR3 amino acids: CASSLVAGYAQYS. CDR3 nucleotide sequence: TGCGCCAGCAGCTTGGTTGCGGGCTACGCGCAGTACTCC.

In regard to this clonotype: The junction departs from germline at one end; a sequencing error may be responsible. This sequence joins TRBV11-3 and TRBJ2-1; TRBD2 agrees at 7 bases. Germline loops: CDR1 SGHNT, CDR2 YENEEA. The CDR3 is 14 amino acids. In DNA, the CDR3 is TGTGCGAGCAGCTCAGCGGGGAGCCACAATGAGCAGTTCTTC. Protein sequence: CASSSAGSHNEQFF. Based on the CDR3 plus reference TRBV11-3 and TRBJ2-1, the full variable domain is EAGVVQSPRYKIIEKKQPVAFWCNPISGHNTLYWYLQNLGQGPELLIRYENEEAVDDSQLPKDRFSAERLKGVDSTLKIQPAELGDSAVYLCASSSAGSHNEQFFGPGTRLTVL.

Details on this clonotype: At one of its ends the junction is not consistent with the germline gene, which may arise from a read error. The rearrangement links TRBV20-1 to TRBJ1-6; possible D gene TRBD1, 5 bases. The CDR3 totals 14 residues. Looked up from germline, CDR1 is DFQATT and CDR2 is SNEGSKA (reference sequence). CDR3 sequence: CSTRHRQDTLTLHF. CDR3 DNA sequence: TGCAGTACTAGACATCGGCAGGACACCCTCACCCTCCACTTT.

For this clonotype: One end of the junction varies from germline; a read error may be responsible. The DNA of the CDR3 is TGCAGTTCTAGTGTCCTGAGCTCCTATAATGAGCAGTTCTTC. It translates to CSSSVLSSYNEQFF. The genes are TRBV20-1 and TRBJ2-1, with D uncertain. Germline-derived CDR1 and CDR2 are DFQATT and SNEGSKA (reference sequence). The CDR3 contains 14 residues.

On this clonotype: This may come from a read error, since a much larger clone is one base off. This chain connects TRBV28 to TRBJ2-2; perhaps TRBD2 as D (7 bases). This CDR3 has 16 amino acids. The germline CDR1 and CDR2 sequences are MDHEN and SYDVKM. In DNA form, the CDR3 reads TGTGCCAGCAGTCCGCCGGGGGGCCCGAACACCAGGGAGCTGTTTTTT. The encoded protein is CASSPPGGPNTRELFF.

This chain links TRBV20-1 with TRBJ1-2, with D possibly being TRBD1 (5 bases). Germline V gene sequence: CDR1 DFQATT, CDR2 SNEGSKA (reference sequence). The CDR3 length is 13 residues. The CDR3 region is CSARIVGGSGHTF. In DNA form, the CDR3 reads TGCAGCGCTCGTATAGTTGGGGGAAGCGGCCACACCTTC.

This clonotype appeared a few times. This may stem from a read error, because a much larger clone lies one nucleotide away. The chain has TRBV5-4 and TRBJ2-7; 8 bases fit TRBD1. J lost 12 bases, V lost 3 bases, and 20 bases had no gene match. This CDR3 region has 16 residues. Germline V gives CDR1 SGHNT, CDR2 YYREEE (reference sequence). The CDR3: CASSYGQGGKSRRRYF. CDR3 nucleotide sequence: TGTGCCAGCAGCTACGGACAGGGTGGGAAATCTCGGAGACGGTACTTC.

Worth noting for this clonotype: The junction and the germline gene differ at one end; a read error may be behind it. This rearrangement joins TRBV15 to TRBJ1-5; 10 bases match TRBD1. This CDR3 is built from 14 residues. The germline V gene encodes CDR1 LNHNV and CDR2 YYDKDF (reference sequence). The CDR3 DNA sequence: TGTGCCAACGCGACAGGGGGCTTCAATAAGCCCCAGCATTTT. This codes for CANATGGFNKPQHF.

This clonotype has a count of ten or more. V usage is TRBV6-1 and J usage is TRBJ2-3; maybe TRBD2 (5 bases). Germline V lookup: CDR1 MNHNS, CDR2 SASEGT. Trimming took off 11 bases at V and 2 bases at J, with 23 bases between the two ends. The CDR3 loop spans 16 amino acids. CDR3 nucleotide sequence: TGTGCCGGGAGCCACACGATCTGGCCTCCCACAGATACGCAGTATTTT. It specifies CAGSHTIWPPTDTQYF.

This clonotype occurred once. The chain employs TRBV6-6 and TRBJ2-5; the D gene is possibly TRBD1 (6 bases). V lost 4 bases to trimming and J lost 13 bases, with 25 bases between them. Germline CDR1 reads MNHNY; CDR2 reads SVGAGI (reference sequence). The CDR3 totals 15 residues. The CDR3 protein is CASSFAKGDQEILYF. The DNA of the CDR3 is TGTGCCAGCAGTTTCGCAAAGGGGGATCAAGAGATCCTGTACTTC.

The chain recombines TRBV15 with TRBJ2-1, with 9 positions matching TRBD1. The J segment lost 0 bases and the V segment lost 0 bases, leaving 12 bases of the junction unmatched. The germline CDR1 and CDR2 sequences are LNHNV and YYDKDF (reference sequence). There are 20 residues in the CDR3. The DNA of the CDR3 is TGTGCCACCAGCAGAGAGTTCTTCGGGGACAGGGAAAGCTCCTACAATGAGCAGTTCTTC. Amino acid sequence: CATSREFFGDRESSYNEQFF.

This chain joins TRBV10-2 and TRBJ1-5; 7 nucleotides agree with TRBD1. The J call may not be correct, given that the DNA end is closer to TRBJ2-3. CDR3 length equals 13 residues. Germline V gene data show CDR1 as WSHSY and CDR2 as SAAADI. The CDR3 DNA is TGCGCCAGCACTCGAAACAGGGGAGAGCCCCAGTATTTT. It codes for CASTRNRGEPQYF.

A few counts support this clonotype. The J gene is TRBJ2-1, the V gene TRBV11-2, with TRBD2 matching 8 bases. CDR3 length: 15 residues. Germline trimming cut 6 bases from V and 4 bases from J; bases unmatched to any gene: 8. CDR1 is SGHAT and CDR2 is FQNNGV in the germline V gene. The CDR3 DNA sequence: TGTGCCAGCAGACCGGGGTCTAGCGGGTACAATGAGCAGTTCTTC. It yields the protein CASRPGSSGYNEQFF.

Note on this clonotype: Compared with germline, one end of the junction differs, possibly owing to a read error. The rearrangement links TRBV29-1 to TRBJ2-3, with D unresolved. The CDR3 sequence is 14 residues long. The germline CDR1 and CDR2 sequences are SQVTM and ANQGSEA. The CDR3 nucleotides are TGCAGTGTTGAAACTGGGTCTAGGACAGATACGCAGTATTTT. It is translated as CSVETGSRTDTQYF.

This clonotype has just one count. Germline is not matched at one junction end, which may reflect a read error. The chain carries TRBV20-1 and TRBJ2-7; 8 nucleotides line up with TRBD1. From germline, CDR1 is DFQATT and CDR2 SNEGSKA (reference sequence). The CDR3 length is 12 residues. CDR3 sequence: CSARDAGGGQYF. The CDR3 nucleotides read TGCAGTGCTAGAGATGCAGGGGGCGGGCAGTATTTC.

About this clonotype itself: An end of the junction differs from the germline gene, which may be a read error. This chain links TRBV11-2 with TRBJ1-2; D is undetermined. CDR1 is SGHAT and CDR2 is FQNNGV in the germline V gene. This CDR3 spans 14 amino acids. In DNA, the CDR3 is TGTACCAGCAGCTTGGAAGACGGGCCCTATGGCCACACCTTC. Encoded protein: CTSSLEDGPYGHTF.

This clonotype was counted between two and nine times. The DNA for the CDR3 is TGTGCCACCAGCAGAGACTTCTTCGGGGACAGGGAAAGCTCCTACAATGAGCAGTTCTTC. It yields the protein CATSRDFFGDRESSYNEQFF. The chain joins TRBV15 to TRBJ2-1, with 9 bases that match TRBD1. Per germline, CDR1 LNHNV and CDR2 YYDKDF (reference sequence). This CDR3 is 20 amino acids long. Trimming at V came to 0 bases and at J to 0 bases, leaving 12 bases not matched to a gene.

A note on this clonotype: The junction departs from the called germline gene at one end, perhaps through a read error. The CDR3 loop reads CSVRDWGTANTGELFF. DNA for the CDR3: TGCAGTGTTAGAGATTGGGGAACAGCGAACACCGGGGAGCTGTTTTTT. The chain links TRBV20-1 to TRBJ2-2; no reliable D call. CDR3 length equals 16 residues. Germline assignment: CDR1 DFQATT and CDR2 SNEGSKA (reference sequence).